Below, one TCR beta chain is given with its context. The antigen remains undetermined. V gave up 3 bases and J gave up 4 bases; unmatched junction bases: 2. This CDR3 has 15 residues. Per the germline V gene, CDR1 is SGHNT and CDR2 is YYREEE (reference sequence). No infections or other immune events were documented during collection. The method was immunoSEQ multiplex PCR; TCRdb's version includes in-frame clones alone and lacks a portion of them. The table includes more than 55,000 clones, about 90% detected once. This entry belongs to a study of identifying expanded T cells in peripheral blood. Study findings and constraints: About 1.3 clones differed between technical replicates, versus around 16 and 19 over time.

The material sequenced was blood. The TCR comes from a person between 18 and 69 years old in good health. V gene TRBV5-4 combines with J gene TRBJ2-5; 14 bases agree with TRBD2. The DNA of the CDR3 is TGTGCCAGCAGCTACGGGACTAGCGGGGGAGAGACCCAGTACTTC. Translating gives CASSYGTSGGETQYF.